This entry concerns a single T cell receptor (beta chain). Its antigen is still unknown. This entry belongs to a study of identifying expanded T cells in peripheral blood. Study-wide points: Variance in clone template counts between two-week samples significantly increased with total template count across all healthy donors.

This CDR3 has 18 amino acids. Germline V gives CDR1 MGHRA, CDR2 YSYEKL. V shed 0 bases and J 1 base; nucleotides not matched to a gene: 10. Some clones are missing from TCRdb's copy, which holds only in-frame ones; the method was immunoSEQ multiplex PCR. The table shows approximately 90,000 clones, with roughly 84% occurring only once. The clonotype originates from a person between 18 and 75 years old in good health. The chain carries TRBV4-1 and TRBJ1-2; 8 bases match TRBD1. Sequencing used blood. The CDR3 protein is CASSQDPGQGHHNYGYTF. The CDR3 DNA reads TGCGCCAGCAGCCAAGATCCCGGACAGGGCCACCATAACTATGGCTACACCTTC.